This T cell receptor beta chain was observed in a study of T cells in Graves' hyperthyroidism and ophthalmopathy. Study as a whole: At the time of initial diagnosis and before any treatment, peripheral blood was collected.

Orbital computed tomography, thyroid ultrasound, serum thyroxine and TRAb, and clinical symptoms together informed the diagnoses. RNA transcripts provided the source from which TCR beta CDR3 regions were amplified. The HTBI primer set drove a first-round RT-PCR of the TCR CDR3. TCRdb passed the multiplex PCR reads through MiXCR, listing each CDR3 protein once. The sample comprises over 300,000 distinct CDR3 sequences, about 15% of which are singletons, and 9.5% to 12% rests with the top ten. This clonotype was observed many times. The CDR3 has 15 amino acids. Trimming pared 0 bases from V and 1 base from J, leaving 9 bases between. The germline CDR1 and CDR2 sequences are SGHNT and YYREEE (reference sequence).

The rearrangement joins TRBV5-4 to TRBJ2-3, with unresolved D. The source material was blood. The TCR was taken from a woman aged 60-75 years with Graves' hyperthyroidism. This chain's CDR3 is CASSLVKGGTDTQYF. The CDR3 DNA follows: TGTGCCAGCAGCTTGGTGAAGGGTGGCACAGATACGCAGTATTTT.